This TCR beta chain is drawn from a study of identical twins. TCRdb called the 5' RACE reads again in MiXCR, with one record for every CDR3 protein. The sample consists of 250,000 to 300,000 distinct CDR3 sequences, roughly 10% of them appearing once. This clonotype was detected a few times. Its antigen is unknown. The germline V gene has CDR1 DFQATT and CDR2 SNEGSKA (reference sequence). The CDR3 length is 14 residues. V gave up 0 bases and J gave up 0 bases, with 9 bases separating them. Broader study findings: Analyses of zero insertions could be partly confounded by invariant MAIT and iNKT cells.

These same records also appear under a second study, on yellow fever vaccine responses in identical twins. That work states: Convergence reportedly seemed to mark part of the twins' vaccine T cell response, with personalization marking the rest.

The receptor's source is a woman under 30 in good health. The chain uses TRBV20-1 and TRBJ2-7; D may be TRBD2 (6 bases). The specimen was CD8+ T cells sorted from blood. Written as DNA, the CDR3 is TGCAGTGCTAGAGATTGGCGGGACTCCTACGAGCAGTACTTC. This gives the protein CSARDWRDSYEQYF.